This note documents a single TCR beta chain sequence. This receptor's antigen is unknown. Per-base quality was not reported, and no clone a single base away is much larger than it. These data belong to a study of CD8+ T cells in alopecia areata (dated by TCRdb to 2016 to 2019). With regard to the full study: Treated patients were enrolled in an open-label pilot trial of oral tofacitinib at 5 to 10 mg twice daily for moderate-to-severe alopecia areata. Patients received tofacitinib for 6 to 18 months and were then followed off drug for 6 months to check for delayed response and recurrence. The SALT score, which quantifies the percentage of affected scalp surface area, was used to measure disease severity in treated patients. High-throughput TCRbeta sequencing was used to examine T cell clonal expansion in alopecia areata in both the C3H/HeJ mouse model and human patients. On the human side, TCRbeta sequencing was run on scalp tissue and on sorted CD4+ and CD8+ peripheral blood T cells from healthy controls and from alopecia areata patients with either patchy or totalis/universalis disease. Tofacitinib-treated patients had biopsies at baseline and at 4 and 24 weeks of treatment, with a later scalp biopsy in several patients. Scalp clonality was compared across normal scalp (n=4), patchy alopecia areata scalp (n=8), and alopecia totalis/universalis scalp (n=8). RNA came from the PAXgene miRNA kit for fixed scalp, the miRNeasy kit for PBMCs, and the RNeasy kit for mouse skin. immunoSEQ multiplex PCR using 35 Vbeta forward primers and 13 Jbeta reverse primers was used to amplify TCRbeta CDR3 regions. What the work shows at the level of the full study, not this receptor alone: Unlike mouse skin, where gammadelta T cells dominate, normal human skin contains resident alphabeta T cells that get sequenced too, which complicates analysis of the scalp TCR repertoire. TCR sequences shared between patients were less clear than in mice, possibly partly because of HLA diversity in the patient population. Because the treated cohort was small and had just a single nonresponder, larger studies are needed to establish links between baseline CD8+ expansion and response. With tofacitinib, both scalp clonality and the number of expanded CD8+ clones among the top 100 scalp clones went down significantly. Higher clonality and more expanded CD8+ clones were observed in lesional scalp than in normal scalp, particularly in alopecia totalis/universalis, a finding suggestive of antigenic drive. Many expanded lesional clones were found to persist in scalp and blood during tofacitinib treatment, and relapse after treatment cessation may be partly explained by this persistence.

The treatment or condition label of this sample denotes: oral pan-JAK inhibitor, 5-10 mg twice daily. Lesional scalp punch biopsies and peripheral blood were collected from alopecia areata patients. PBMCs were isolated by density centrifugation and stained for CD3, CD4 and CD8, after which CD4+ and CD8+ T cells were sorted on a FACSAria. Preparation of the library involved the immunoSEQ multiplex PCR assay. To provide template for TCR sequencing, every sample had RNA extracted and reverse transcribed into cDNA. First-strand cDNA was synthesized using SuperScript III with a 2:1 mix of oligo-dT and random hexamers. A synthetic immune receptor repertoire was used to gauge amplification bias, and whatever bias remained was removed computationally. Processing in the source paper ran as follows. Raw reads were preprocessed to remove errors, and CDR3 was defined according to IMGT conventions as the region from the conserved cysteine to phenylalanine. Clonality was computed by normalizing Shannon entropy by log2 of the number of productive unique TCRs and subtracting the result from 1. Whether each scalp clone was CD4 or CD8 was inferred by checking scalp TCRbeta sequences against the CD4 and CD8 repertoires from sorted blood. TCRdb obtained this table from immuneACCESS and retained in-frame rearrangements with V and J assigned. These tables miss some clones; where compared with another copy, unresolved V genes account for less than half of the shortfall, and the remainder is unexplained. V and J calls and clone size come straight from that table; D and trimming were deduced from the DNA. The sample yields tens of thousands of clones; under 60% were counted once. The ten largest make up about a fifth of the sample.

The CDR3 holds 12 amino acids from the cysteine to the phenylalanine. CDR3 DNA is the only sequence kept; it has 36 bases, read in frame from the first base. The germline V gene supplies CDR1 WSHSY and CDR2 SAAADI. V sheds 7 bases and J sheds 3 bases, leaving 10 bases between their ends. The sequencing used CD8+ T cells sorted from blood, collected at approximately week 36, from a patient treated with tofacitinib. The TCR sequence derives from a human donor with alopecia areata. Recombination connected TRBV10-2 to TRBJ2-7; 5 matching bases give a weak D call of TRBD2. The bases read TGCGCCAGCAAGGCGGGTCTCTACGAGCAGTACTTC. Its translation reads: CASKAGLYEQYF.